This T cell receptor (beta chain) was obtained from a study of blood T cell repertoires in COVID-19. The wider study: Donors in the United States, Italy and Spain gave samples during acute or convalescent COVID-19. PBMCs, B-cell-depleted T cells, or T cells provided the cDNA or gDNA that made up the material.

Study processing details: From reference gene primer amplification, estimates of nucleated cell counts were derived. This table comes from immunoSEQ multiplex PCR, and its TCRdb copy is limited to in-frame clones, with some not included. V and J calls and clone size are given by that table; D and trimming were obtained from the DNA. The sample includes about 300,000 clones, about 87% of them seen just once. CDR1 and CDR2 (germline): KGHDR, SFDVKD. The V gene lost 3 bases and the J gene lost 0 bases, with 14 bases spanning the gap. The CDR3 length is 17 residues. The chain has TRBV24-1 and TRBJ2-1; D possibly corresponds to TRBD2 (6 bases). The TCR sequence derives from a man aged 65-85 years with acute or convalescent COVID-19. Sequenced: peripheral blood. DNA for the CDR3: TGTGCCACCAGTGATGCGCTAGCGACAAGCTCCTACAATGAGCAGTTCTTC. The encoded protein is CATSDALATSSYNEQFF.